The present TCR beta chain was sequenced within a study of blood T cell repertoires in COVID-19. Study details: Some COVID-19 samples were acute and others convalescent; all came from the United States, Italy and Spain. T cells, B-cell-depleted T cells, or PBMCs provided the cDNA or gDNA that served as material.

In the original processing: For nucleated cells, counts were estimated from reference gene primer amplification. The repertoire was sequenced with immunoSEQ multiplex PCR; TCRdb's copy has only in-frame clones and lacks some. V and J calls and clone size are given by that table; D and trimming were obtained from the DNA. The profile covers about 130,000 clones, with 70% to 85% appearing a single time and 10% to 15% taken by the ten largest. Sequencing input: peripheral blood. This clonotype was sampled from a woman aged 55-69 years with acute or convalescent COVID-19.

CDR3 amino acids: CASSPQGKNTEAFF. CDR3 DNA sequence: TGCGCCAGCAGTCCCCAGGGGAAGAACACTGAAGCTTTCTTT. The chain recombines TRBV10-1 with TRBJ1-1; weak D call: TRBD1 (6 bases). CDR3 size: 14 residues. Looked up from germline, CDR1 is WNHNN and CDR2 is SYGVQD (reference sequence). Trimming cost V 5 bases and J 1 base, with 11 bases left between them.